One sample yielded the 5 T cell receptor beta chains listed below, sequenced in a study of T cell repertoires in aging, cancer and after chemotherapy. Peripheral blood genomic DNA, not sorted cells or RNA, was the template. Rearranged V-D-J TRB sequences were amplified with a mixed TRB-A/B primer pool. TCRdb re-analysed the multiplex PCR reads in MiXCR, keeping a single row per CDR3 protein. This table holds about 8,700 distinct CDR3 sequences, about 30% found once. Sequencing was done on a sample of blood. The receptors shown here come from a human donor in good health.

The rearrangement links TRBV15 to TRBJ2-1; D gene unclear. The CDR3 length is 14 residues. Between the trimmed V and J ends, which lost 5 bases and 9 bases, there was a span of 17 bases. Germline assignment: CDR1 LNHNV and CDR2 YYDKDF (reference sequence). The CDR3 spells CATSGNEGSSEQFF. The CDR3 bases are TGTGCCACCAGCGGAAACGAAGGGTCGTCTGAGCAGTTCTTC.

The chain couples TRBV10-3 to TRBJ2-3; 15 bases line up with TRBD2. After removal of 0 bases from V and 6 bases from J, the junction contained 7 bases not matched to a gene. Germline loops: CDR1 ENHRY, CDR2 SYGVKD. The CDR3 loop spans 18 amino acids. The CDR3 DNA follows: TGTGCCATCAGTGAGTCAGGAGGACTAGCGGGAGGGCAGGATACGCAGTATTTT. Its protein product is CAISESGGLAGGQDTQYF.

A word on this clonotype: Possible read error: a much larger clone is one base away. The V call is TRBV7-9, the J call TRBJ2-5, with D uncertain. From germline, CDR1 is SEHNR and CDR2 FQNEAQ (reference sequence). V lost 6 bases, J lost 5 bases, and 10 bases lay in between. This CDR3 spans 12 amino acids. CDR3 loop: CASSDQRETQYF. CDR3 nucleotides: TGTGCCAGCAGTGATCAGAGGGAGACCCAGTACTTC.

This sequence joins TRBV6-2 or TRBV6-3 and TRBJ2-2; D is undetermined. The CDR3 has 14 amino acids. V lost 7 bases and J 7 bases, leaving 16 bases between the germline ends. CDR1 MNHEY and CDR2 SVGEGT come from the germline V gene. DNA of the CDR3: TGTGCCAGCACCCCGGACGGCTTTCGCGGGGAGCTGTTTTTT. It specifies CASTPDGFRGELFF.

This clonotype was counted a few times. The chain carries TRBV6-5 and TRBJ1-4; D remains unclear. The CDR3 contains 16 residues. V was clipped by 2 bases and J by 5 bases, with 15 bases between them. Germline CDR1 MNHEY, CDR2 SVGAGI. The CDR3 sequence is CASSYRVSRSNEKLFF. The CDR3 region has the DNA TGTGCCAGCAGTTACCGAGTCTCCCGCTCGAATGAAAAACTGTTTTTT.